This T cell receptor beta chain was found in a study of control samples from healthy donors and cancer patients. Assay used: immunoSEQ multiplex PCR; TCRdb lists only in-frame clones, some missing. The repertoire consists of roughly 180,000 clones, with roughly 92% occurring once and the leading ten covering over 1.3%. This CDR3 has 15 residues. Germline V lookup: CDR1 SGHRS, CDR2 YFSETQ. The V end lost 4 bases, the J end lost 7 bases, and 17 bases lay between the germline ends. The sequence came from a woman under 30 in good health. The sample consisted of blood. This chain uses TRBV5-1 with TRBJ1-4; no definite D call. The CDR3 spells CASSPPSLMGEKLFF. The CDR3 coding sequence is TGCGCCAGCAGCCCCCCAAGCCTCATGGGTGAAAAACTGTTTTTT. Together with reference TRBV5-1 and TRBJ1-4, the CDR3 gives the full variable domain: KAGVTQTPRYLIKTRGQQVTLSCSPISGHRSVSWYQQTPGQGLQFLFEYFSETQRNKGNFPGRFSGRQFSNSRSEMNVSTLELGDSALYLCASSPPSLMGEKLFFGSGTQLSVL.